The entry that follows covers one T cell receptor (beta chain) sequence. A read error may account for a junction end that differs from germline. This specimen comes from a study of T cells in Graves' hyperthyroidism and ophthalmopathy. Per germline, CDR1 LGHNT and CDR2 FRNRAP. The CDR3 has 15 residues. What was amplified from RNA transcripts were TCR beta CDR3 regions. The TCR CDR3 was amplified in a first-round RT-PCR using the HTBI primer set. TCRdb called the multiplex PCR reads again in MiXCR, with one record for every CDR3 protein. The sample has 660,000 or so distinct CDR3 sequences, 45% seen once.

The receptor was derived from an adult man with Graves' disease, either hyperthyroidism or ophthalmopathy (not recorded which). The chain is built from TRBV12-5 and TRBJ1-1, with D tentatively TRBD1 (5 bases). Material: peripheral blood or thyroid tissue (not recorded which). The CDR3 loop is CASGSRGATNTEALF. The CDR3 bases are TGTGCTAGTGGTAGTCGAGGGGCTACGAACACTGAAGCTCTCTTT.